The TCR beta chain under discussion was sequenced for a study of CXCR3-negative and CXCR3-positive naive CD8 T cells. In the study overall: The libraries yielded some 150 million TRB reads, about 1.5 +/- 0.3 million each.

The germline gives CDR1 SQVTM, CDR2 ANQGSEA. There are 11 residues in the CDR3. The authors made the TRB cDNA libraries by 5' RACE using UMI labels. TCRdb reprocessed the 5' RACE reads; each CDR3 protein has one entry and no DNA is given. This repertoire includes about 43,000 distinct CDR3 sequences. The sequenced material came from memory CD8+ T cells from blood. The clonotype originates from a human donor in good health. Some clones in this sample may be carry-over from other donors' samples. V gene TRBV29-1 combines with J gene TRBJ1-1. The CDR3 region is CSASENTEAFF.